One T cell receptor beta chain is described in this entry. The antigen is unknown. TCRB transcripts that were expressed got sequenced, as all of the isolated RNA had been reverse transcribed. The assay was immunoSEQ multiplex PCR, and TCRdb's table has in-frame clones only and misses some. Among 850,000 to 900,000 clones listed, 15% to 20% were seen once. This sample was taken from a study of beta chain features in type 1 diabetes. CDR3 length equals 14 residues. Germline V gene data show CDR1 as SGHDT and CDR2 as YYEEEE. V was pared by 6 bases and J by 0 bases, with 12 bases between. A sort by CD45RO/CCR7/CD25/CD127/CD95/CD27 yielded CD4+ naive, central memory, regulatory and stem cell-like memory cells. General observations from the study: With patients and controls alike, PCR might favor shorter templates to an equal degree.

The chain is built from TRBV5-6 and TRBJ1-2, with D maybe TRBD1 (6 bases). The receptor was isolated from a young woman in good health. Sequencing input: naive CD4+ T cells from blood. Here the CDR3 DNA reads TGTGCCAGCAAACAGGGAATGGCTAACTATGGCTACACCTTC. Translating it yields CASKQGMANYGYTF.